These 26 T cell receptor beta chains originate from one sample sequenced in a study of blood T cell repertoires in COVID-19. Only in-frame clones appear in the TCRdb table, and some are missing; sequencing was by immunoSEQ multiplex PCR. The sample carries some 270,000 clones, roughly 85% recorded once. What was sequenced was PBMCs or T cells enriched from blood (not recorded which). All receptors come from a woman between 50 and 59 years old with acute COVID-19.

This clone has only one observation. The chain is built from TRBV5-1 and TRBJ1-5, with 10 positions matching TRBD1. Germline V gene lookup returns CDR1 SGHRS and CDR2 YFSETQ. Unmatched junction bases numbered 7, after V lost 3 bases and J lost 7 bases. This CDR3 has 15 residues. CDR3 amino acids: CASSSGTGDEQPQHF. Here the CDR3 DNA reads TGCGCCAGCAGCTCCGGGACAGGGGACGAACAGCCCCAGCATTTT.

The rearrangement links TRBV6-6 to TRBJ2-7, with D perhaps matching TRBD1 (5 bases). Per the germline V gene, CDR1 is MNHNY and CDR2 is SVGAGI (reference sequence). The V gene lost 0 bases and the J gene lost 6 bases, with 12 bases spanning the gap. This CDR3 has 14 residues. CDR3 nucleotide sequence: TGTGCCAGCAGTTACTCGCAGGGAATCGGCGAGCAGTACTTC. It is translated as CASSYSQGIGEQYF.

The CDR3 loop reads CASSPTTGGGNTEAFF. As DNA, the CDR3 is TGTGCCAGCTCACCCACGACAGGCGGGGGGAACACTGAAGCTTTCTTT. The chain carries TRBV18 and TRBJ1-1; D is perhaps TRBD1 (6 bases). This CDR3 spans 16 amino acids. Germline CDR1 and CDR2: KGHSH and LQKENI. The ends were cut back, 3 bases at V and 1 base at J, with 15 bases in the middle.

The chain uses TRBV6-5 and TRBJ2-7, with D possibly being TRBD1 (5 bases). Germline V gene sequence: CDR1 MNHEY, CDR2 SVGAGI. Trimming removed 6 bases from V and 11 bases from J, with 23 bases in between. The CDR3 is 14 amino acids. The CDR3 here is CASSRSPTGPGKYF. Written as DNA, the CDR3 is TGTGCCAGCAGCCGAAGTCCAACAGGCCCCGGAAAGTACTTC.

The chain employs TRBV30 and TRBJ2-3, with TRBD2 as a possible D gene (5 bases). The CDR3 spans 14 residues. Trimming stripped 2 bases from V and 6 bases from J, with 15 bases between. From germline, CDR1 is GTSNPN and CDR2 SVGIG (reference sequence). The CDR3 DNA follows: TGTGCCTGGAGTACCGGGCTAGCCATGGATACGCAGTATTTT. As protein: CAWSTGLAMDTQYF.

This clone has ten or more counts. V and J are TRBV6-5 and TRBJ1-5; 7 bases are a match to TRBD1. CDR3 size: 15 residues. The V segment lost 6 bases and the J segment 2 bases; nucleotides outside the gene matches: 7. Germline V gives CDR1 MNHEY, CDR2 SVGAGI. CDR3: CASSSKTGGNQPQHF. CDR3 bases: TGTGCCAGCAGCTCCAAAACAGGGGGCAATCAGCCCCAGCATTTT.

The chain employs TRBV21-1 and TRBJ1-5; no DNA check was done on the table's D call, TRBD1. TRBV21-1 is a pseudogene segment. This CDR3 comprises 15 residues. CDR3 DNA sequence: TGTGCCAGCAGCCAACAGGGGCCTTGCAATCAGCCCCAGCATTTT. It encodes CASSQQGPCNQPQHF.

V and J are TRBV3-1 (or the pseudogene TRBV3-2) and TRBJ1-5; D call uncertain. The CDR3 spans 15 residues. Germline-derived CDR1 and CDR2 are LGHDT and YNNKEL (reference sequence). Trimming pared 0 bases from V and 4 bases from J, leaving 10 bases between. The DNA for the CDR3 is TGTGCCAGCAGCCAAGATGGGCAGCCGAATCAGCCCCAGCATTTT. This encodes CASSQDGQPNQPQHF.

This clone was counted once. The chain is built from TRBV5-1 and TRBJ1-1; 9 positions agree with TRBD1. The CDR3 is 14 residues long. Per the germline V gene, CDR1 is SGHRS and CDR2 is YFSETQ. V lost 5 bases, J lost 4 bases, and 6 bases stayed unmatched. CDR3 sequence: CASSSGTGSTEAFF. The CDR3 DNA reads as TGCGCCAGCAGTTCCGGGACAGGGTCCACTGAAGCTTTCTTT.

The chain combines TRBV30 with TRBJ1-2, with a weak D call TRBD1 (5 bases). Trimming removed 4 bases from V and 4 bases from J, with 10 bases in between. This CDR3 has 12 residues. Germline assignment: CDR1 GTSNPN and CDR2 SVGIG (reference sequence). CDR3 amino acids: CAWTPQGYGYTF. The CDR3 DNA sequence: TGTGCCTGGACCCCCCAGGGCTATGGCTACACCTTC.

The V call is TRBV5-1, the J call TRBJ1-3; D remains unclear. V was pared by 4 bases and J by 0 bases, with 11 bases between. CDR1 and CDR2 (germline): SGHRS, YFSETQ. The CDR3 runs 15 residues. CDR3 bases: TGCGCCAGCAGCCCCGACAAGAGCTCTGGAAACACCATATATTTT. Protein sequence: CASSPDKSSGNTIYF. The full variable domain, its missing parts supplied by reference TRBV5-1 and TRBJ1-3, is KAGVTQTPRYLIKTRGQQVTLSCSPISGHRSVSWYQQTPGQGLQFLFEYFSETQRNKGNFPGRFSGRQFSNSRSEMNVSTLELGDSALYLCASSPDKSSGNTIYFGEGSWLTVV.

The chain has TRBV7-8 and TRBJ1-1; D not certain. This CDR3 comprises 11 residues. Germline values: CDR1 SGHVS, CDR2 FQNEAQ. The V and J ends lost 4 bases and 5 bases respectively, with 5 bases between them. The CDR3 sequence is CASSSLTEAFF. CDR3 DNA: TGTGCCAGCAGCTCCTTGACTGAAGCTTTCTTT. The whole variable domain, filled in from reference TRBV7-8 and TRBJ1-1, reads GAGVSQSPRYKVAKRGQDVALRCDPISGHVSLFWYQQALGQGPEFLTYFQNEAQLDKSGLPSDRFFAERPEGSVSTLKIQRTQQEDSAVYLCASSSLTEAFFGQGTRLTVV.

The chain employs TRBV6-5 and TRBJ1-6; the D gene is possibly TRBD1 (5 bases). V lost 6 bases and J 7 bases, leaving 13 bases between the germline ends. CDR3 length: 14 amino acids. Germline V gene lookup returns CDR1 MNHEY and CDR2 SVGAGI. CDR3 amino acids: CASSVGDLNSPLHF. CDR3 in DNA: TGTGCCAGCAGCGTAGGGGATTTAAATTCACCCCTCCACTTT.

The chain combines TRBV15 with TRBJ1-5; D not certain. Per germline, CDR1 LNHNV and CDR2 YYDKDF (reference sequence). With 5 bases removed from V and 6 bases from J, the gap between germline ends came to 11 bases. The CDR3 contains 13 residues. The CDR3 region is CATSPSAAQPQHF. Written as DNA, the CDR3 is TGTGCCACCAGCCCTTCGGCGGCTCAGCCCCAGCATTTT.

The rearrangement links TRBV5-4 to TRBJ2-2; 15 nucleotides agree with TRBD2. Unmatched junction bases numbered 4, after V lost 3 bases and J lost 4 bases. This CDR3 is built from 17 residues. CDR1 and CDR2 (germline): SGHNT, YYREEE (reference sequence). CDR3 DNA: TGTGCCAGCAGCTCGCCGGGACTAGCGGGGGGCACCGGGGAGCTGTTTTTT. Protein product: CASSSPGLAGGTGELFF.

The gene calls are TRBV5-8 and TRBJ2-1, with D maybe TRBD2 (5 bases). Between the trimmed V and J ends, which lost 0 bases and 0 bases, there was a span of 7 bases. The length of the CDR3 is 15 residues. Germline CDR1 is SGHTS and CDR2 is YDEGEE. The CDR3 is CASSLAGSSYNEQFF. CDR3 nucleotides: TGTGCCAGCAGCTTGGCGGGGAGCTCCTACAATGAGCAGTTCTTC.

This clone has just a few counts. V gene TRBV7-2 combines with J gene TRBJ1-2, with a weak D call TRBD1 (6 bases). This CDR3 region has 14 residues. V was pared by 5 bases and J by 4 bases, with 14 bases between. CDR1 and CDR2 (germline): SGHTA, FQGNSA. DNA for the CDR3: TGTGCCAGCAGCCAGGACAGCTTTCTCTATGGCTACACCTTC. Amino acids: CASSQDSFLYGYTF.

J is TRBJ2-2 and V is TRBV7-2, with 7 bases identical to TRBD1. The germline V gene encodes CDR1 SGHTA and CDR2 FQGNSA. The trim removed 4 bases at V and 5 bases at J, leaving 7 bases unmatched. The CDR3 extends over 15 amino acids. CDR3 protein: CASSSRQGYTGELFF. DNA of the CDR3: TGTGCCAGCAGCTCACGACAGGGTTATACCGGGGAGCTGTTTTTT. Combining the CDR3 with reference TRBV7-2 and TRBJ2-2 gives the whole variable domain GAGVSQSPSNKVTEKGKDVELRCDPISGHTALYWYRQSLGQGLEFLIYFQGNSAPDKSGLPSDRFSAERTGGSVSTLTIQRTQQEDSAVYLCASSSRQGYTGELFFGEGSRLTVL.

The chain employs TRBV28 and TRBJ1-2; 10 positions match TRBD1. The V segment lost 6 bases and the J segment 4 bases; nucleotides outside the gene matches: 2. Germline V lookup: CDR1 MDHEN, CDR2 SYDVKM. The CDR3 runs 13 residues. The CDR3 is CASRWDRGYGYTF. The CDR3 region has the DNA TGTGCCAGCAGGTGGGACAGGGGCTATGGCTACACCTTC.

This chain joins TRBV19 and TRBJ1-1; no definite D call. The CDR3 sequence is 16 residues long. The germline V gene has CDR1 LNHDA and CDR2 SQIVND (reference sequence). Trimming shortened V by 1 base and J by 3 bases, and 15 bases separated the two germline ends. Here the CDR3 DNA reads TGTGCCAGTAGTATAGGTTCTTCCCCGGCGGACACTGAAGCTTTCTTT. Residues: CASSIGSSPADTEAFF.

The rearrangement joins TRBV29-1 to TRBJ2-1; D might be TRBD2 (6 bases). Germline lookup yields CDR1 SQVTM and CDR2 ANQGSEA. V lost 3 bases, J lost 7 bases, and 16 bases lay in between. The CDR3 spans 14 residues. CDR3: CSVDAGRGLNEQFF. CDR3 nucleotide sequence: TGCAGCGTTGACGCGGGGCGGGGCTTGAATGAGCAGTTCTTC.

The rearrangement links TRBV5-1 to TRBJ2-1; TRBD1 agrees at 8 bases. The J segment lost 5 bases and the V segment lost 0 bases, leaving 7 bases of the junction unmatched. The CDR3 consists of 16 residues. The germline gives CDR1 SGHRS, CDR2 YFSETQ. CDR3 amino acids: CASSLESGTGHNEQFF. The CDR3 DNA is TGCGCCAGCAGCTTGGAGTCTGGGACAGGCCACAATGAGCAGTTCTTC.

This clone was observed a handful of times. The junction departs from the called germline gene at one end, perhaps through a read error. The chain links TRBV27 to TRBJ2-3, with TRBD1 identical over 8 bases. Germline values: CDR1 MNHEY, CDR2 SMNVEV (reference sequence). CDR3 size: 15 residues. CDR3 bases: TGTGCCAGCAGTGCCCGGACAGGGAGCACAAATACGCAGTATTTT. It specifies CASSARTGSTNTQYF.

The rearrangement links TRBV3-1 (or the pseudogene TRBV3-2) to TRBJ1-6; the D is unclear. The V and J ends lost 1 base and 15 bases respectively, with 7 bases between them. CDR1 and CDR2 (germline): LGHDT, YNNKEL (reference sequence). The CDR3 is 11 residues long. CDR3: CASSQGALLHF. CDR3 sequence (DNA): TGTGCCAGCAGCCAAGGCGCTCTCCTCCACTTT.

The chain carries TRBV10-2 and TRBJ1-1; possible D gene TRBD1, 5 bases. The V end lost 4 bases, the J end lost 3 bases, and 12 bases lay between the germline ends. This CDR3 is 14 amino acids long. The germline V gene encodes CDR1 WSHSY and CDR2 SAAADI. In nucleotides, the CDR3 is TGCGCCAGCAGTGTTGTCAGGGAAGACACTGAAGCTTTCTTT. Amino acids: CASSVVREDTEAFF.

As for this clone: Other DNA sequences in this specimen translate into the identical CDR3. This sequence joins TRBV4-3 and TRBJ1-1, with unresolved D. Looked up from germline, CDR1 is LGHNA and CDR2 is YSLEER. CDR3 length: 13 residues. Trimming shortened V by 0 bases and J by 4 bases, and 6 bases separated the two germline ends. CDR3 DNA: TGCGCCAGCAGCCAAGAGGGAGGCACTGAAGCTTTCTTT. Its translation is CASSQEGGTEAFF.